This T cell receptor (beta chain) was found in a study of PD-1 blockade in mismatch repair-deficient tumors. The method was immunoSEQ multiplex PCR; TCRdb's version includes in-frame clones alone and lacks a portion of them. The sample consists of about 120,000 clones, approximately 90% of them appearing once. The CDR3 has 14 residues. TCR sequencing covered a few patients who responded to pembrolizumab. The sample in question was peripheral blood, obtained 44 weeks after starting pembrolizumab. This sequence was found in an adult with mismatch repair-deficient cancer. V and J are TRBV21-1 and TRBJ2-5; the table's D call TRBD2 went unverified against the DNA. TRBV21-1 is assigned pseudogene status. CDR3 sequence: CASSIGEAQETQYF. CDR3 nucleotide sequence: TGTGCCAGCAGCATCGGGGAGGCACAAGAGACCCAGTACTTC.